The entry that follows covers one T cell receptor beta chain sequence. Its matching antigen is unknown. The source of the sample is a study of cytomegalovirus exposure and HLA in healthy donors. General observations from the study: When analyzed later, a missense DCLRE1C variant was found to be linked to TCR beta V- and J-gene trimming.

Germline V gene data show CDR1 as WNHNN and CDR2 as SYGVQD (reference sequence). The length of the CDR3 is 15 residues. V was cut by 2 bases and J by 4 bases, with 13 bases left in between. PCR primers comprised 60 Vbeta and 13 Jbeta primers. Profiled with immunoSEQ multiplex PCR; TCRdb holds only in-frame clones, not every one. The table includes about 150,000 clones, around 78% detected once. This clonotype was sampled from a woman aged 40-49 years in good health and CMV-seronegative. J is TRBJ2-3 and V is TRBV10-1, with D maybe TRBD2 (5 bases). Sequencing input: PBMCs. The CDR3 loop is CASSETPTRPDTQYF. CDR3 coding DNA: TGCGCCAGCAGTGAGACCCCCACTAGGCCAGATACGCAGTATTTT.